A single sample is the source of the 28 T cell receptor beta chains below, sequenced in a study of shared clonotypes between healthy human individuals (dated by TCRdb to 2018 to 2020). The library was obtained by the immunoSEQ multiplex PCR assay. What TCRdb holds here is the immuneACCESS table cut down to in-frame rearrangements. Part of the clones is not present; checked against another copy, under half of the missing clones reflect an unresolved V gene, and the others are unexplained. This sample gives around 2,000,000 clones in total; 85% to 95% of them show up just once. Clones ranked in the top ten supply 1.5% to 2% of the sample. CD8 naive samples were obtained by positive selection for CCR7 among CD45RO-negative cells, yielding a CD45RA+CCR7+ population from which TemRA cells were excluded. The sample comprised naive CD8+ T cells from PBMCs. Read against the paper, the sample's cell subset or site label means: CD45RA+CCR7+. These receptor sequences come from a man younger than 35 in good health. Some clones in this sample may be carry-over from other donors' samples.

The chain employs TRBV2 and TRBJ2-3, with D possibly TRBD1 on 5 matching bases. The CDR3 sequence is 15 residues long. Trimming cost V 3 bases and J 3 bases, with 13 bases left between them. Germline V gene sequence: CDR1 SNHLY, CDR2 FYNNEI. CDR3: CASSDIGRATDTQYF. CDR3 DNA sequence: TGTGCCAGCAGTGACATAGGCAGGGCTACAGATACGCAGTATTTT.

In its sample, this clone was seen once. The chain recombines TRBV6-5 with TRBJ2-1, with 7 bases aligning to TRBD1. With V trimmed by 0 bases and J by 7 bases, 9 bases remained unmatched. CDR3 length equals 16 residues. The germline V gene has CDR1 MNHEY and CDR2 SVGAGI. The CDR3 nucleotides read TGTGCCAGCAGTTACTCCGTGGGACAGATTGGTAATGAGCAGTTCTTC. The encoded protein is CASSYSVGQIGNEQFF.

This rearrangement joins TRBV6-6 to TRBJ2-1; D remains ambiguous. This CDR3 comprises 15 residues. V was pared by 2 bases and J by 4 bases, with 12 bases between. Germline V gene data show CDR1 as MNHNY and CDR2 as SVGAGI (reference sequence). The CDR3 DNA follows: TGTGCCAGCAGTTACCACCGCGGAGAGTACAATGAGCAGTTCTTC. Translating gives CASSYHRGEYNEQFF.

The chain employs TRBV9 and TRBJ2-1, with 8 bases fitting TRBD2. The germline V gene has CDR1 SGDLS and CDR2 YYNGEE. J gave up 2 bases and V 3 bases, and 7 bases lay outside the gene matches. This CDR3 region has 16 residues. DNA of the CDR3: TGTGCCAGCAGCGCGGGGGGGGACCCTACCTACAATGAGCAGTTCTTC. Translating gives CASSAGGDPTYNEQFF.

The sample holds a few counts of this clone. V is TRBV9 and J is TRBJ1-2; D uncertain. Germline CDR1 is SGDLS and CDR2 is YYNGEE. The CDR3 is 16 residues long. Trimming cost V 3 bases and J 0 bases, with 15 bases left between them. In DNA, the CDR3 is TGTGCCAGCAGCGCCACTAAACAGAGAGCTAACTATGGCTACACCTTC. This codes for CASSATKQRANYGYTF.

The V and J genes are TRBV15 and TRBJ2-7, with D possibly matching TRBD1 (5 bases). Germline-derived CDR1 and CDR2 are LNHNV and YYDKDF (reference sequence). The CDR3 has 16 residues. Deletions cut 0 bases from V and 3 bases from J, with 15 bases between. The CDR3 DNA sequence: TGTGCCACCAGCAGAGATGAATCGCAGGGCAGCTACGAGCAGTACTTC. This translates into CATSRDESQGSYEQYF.

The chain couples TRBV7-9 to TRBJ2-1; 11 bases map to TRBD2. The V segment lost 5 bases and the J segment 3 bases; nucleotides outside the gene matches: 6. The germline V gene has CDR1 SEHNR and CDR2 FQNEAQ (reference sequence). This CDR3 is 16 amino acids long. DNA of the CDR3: TGTGCCAGCAGCCCATCCCTAGCGGGAGGCTACAATGAGCAGTTCTTC. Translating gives CASSPSLAGGYNEQFF.

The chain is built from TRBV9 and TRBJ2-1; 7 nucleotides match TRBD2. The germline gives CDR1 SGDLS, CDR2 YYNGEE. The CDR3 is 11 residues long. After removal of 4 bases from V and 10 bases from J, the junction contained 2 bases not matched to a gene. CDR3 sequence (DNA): TGTGCCAGCAGCACGGGGGGAGAGCAGTTCTTC. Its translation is CASSTGGEQFF.

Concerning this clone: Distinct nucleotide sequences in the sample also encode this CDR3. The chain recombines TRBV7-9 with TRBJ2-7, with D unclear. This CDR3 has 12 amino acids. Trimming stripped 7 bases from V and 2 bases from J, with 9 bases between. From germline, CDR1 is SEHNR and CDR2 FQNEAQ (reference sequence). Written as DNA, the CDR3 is TGTGCCAGCACTGGCGGTCCCTACGAGCAGTACTTC. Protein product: CASTGGPYEQYF.

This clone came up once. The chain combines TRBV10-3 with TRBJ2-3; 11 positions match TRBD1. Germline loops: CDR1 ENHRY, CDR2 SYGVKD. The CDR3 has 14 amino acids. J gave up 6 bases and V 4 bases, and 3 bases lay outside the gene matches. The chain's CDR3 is CAISGTGGSDTQYF. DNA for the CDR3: TGTGCCATCAGTGGGACAGGGGGCTCGGATACGCAGTATTTT.

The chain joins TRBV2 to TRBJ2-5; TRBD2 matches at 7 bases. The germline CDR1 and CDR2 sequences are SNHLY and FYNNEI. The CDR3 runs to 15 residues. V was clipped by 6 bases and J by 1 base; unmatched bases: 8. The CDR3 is CASSRPGLSQETQYF. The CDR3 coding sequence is TGTGCCAGCAGCCGCCCGGGACTAAGCCAAGAGACCCAGTACTTC.

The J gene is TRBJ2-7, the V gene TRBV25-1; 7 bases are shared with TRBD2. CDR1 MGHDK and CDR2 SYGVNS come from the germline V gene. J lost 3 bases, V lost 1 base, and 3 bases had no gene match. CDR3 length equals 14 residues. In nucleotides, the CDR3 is TGTGCCAGCAGTGAATCGGGACTATTCTACGAGCAGTACTTC. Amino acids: CASSESGLFYEQYF.

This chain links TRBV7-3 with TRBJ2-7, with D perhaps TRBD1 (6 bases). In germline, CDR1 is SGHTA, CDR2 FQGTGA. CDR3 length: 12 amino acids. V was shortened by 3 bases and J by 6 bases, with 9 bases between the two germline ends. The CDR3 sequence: CASSFTRGEQYF. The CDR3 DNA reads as TGTGCCAGCAGCTTCACCAGGGGCGAGCAGTACTTC. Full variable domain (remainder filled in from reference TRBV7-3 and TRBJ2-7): GAGVSQTPSNKVTEKGKYVELRCDPISGHTALYWYRQSLGQGPEFLIYFQGTGAADDSGLPNDRFFAVRPEGSVSTLKIQRTERGDSAVYLCASSFTRGEQYFGPGTRLTVT.

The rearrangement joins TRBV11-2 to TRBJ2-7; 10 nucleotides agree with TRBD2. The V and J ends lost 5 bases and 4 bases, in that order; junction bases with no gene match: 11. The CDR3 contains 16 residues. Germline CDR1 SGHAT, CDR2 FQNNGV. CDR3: CASSKRTSGGFYEQYF. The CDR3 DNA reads TGTGCCAGCAGCAAACGGACTAGCGGAGGCTTTTACGAGCAGTACTTC.

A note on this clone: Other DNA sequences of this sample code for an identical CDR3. The CDR3 coding sequence is TGTGCCAGCAGCTTAGCGTCCAGCTACGAGCAGTACTTC. This codes for CASSLASSYEQYF. The chain recombines TRBV11-2 with TRBJ2-7; D unclear. Per the germline V gene, CDR1 is SGHAT and CDR2 is FQNNGV. Trimming stripped 1 base from V and 3 bases from J, with 7 bases between. The CDR3 runs to 13 residues.

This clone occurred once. The CDR3 is CASLQETQYF. CDR3 in DNA: TGTGCCAGCCTGCAAGAGACCCAGTACTTC. V gene TRBV2 combines with J gene TRBJ2-5; D ambiguous. The V gene's germline CDR1 is SNHLY and CDR2 FYNNEI. V was cut by 8 bases and J by 2 bases, with 3 bases left in between. The CDR3 has 10 amino acids.

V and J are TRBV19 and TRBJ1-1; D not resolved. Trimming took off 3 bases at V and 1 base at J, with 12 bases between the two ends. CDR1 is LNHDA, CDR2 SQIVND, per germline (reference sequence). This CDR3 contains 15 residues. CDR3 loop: CASSMYGAANTEAFF. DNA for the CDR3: TGTGCCAGTAGTATGTATGGTGCGGCGAACACTGAAGCTTTCTTT.

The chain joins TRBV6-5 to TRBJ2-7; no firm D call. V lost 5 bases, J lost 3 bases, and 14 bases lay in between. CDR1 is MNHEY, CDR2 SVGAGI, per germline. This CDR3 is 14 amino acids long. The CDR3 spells CASSLQTASYEQYF. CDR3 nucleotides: TGTGCCAGCAGTCTCCAAACGGCAAGCTACGAGCAGTACTTC.

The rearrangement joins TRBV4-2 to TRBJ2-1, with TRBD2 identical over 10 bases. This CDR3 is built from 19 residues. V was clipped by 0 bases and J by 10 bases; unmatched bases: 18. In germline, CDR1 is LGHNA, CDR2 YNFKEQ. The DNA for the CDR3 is TGTGCCAGCAGCCAAGAGAAGTCAGCGGGAGGGCCTATACTGACAGAGCAGTTCTTC. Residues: CASSQEKSAGGPILTEQFF.

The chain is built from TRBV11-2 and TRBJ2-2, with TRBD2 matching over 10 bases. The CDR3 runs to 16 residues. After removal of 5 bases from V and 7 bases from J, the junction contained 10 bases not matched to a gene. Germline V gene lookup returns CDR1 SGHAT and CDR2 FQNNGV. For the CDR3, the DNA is TGTGCCAGCAGCCCCGTATCCAGCGGGAGGGGCGGGGAGCTGTTTTTT. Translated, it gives CASSPVSSGRGGELFF.

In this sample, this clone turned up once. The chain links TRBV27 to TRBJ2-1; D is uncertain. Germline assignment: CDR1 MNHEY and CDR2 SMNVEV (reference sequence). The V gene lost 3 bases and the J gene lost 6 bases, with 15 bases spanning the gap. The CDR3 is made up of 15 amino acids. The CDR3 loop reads CASSFLTSGSNEQFF. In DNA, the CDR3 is TGTGCCAGCAGTTTTCTCACCTCGGGTTCCAATGAGCAGTTCTTC.

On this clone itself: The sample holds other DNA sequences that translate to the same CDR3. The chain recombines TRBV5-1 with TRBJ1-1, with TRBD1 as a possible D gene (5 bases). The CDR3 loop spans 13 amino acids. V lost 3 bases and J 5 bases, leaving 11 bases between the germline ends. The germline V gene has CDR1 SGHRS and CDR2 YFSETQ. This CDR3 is CASSWSGGTEAFF. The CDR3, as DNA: TGCGCCAGCAGCTGGTCGGGGGGGACTGAAGCTTTCTTT. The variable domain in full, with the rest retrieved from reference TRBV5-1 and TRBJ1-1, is KAGVTQTPRYLIKTRGQQVTLSCSPISGHRSVSWYQQTPGQGLQFLFEYFSETQRNKGNFPGRFSGRQFSNSRSEMNVSTLELGDSALYLCASSWSGGTEAFFGQGTRLTVV.

CDR3 coding DNA: TGTGCCAGCAGTTTCTATGGTGGTGGACTAGCGGGAGTTGGGGGCCACGAGCAGTACTTC. This translates into CASSFYGGGLAGVGGHEQYF. The V gene is TRBV28, the J gene TRBJ2-7, with 13 bases matching TRBD2. Germline assignment: CDR1 MDHEN and CDR2 SYDVKM. This CDR3 spans 20 amino acids. The ends lost 3 bases at V and 5 bases at J; junction bases unmatched: 19.

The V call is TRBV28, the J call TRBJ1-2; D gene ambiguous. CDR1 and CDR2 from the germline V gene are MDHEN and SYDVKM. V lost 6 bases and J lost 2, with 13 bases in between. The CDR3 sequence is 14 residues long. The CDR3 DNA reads TGTGCCAGCAGACGCCACGCCGGAAACTATGGCTACACCTTC. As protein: CASRRHAGNYGYTF.

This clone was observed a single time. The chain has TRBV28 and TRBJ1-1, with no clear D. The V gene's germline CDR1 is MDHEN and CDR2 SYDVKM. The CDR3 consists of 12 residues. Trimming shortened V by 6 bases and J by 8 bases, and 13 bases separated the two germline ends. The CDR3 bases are TGTGCCAGCAGCCCTGATCACCTGGAAGCTTTCTTT. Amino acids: CASSPDHLEAFF.

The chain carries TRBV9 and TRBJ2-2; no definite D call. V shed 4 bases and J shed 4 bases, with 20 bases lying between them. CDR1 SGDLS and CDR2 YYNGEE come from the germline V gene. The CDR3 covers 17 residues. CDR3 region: CASSPRPSKASTGELFF. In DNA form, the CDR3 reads TGTGCCAGCAGCCCAAGGCCATCAAAGGCCAGCACCGGGGAGCTGTTTTTT.

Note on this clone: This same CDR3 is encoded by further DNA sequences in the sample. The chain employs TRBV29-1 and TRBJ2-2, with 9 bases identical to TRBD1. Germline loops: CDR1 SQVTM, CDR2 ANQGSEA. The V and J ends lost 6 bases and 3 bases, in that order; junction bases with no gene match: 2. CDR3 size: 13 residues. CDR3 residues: CSVRDRDTGELFF. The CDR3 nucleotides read TGCAGCGTCCGGGACAGGGACACCGGGGAGCTGTTTTTT.

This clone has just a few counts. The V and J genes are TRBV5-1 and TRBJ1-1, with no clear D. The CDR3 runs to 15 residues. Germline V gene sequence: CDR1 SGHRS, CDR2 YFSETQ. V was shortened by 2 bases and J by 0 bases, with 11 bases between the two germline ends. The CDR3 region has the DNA TGCGCCAGCAGCTTTGGTGCCACCCTGAACACTGAAGCTTTCTTT. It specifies CASSFGATLNTEAFF.